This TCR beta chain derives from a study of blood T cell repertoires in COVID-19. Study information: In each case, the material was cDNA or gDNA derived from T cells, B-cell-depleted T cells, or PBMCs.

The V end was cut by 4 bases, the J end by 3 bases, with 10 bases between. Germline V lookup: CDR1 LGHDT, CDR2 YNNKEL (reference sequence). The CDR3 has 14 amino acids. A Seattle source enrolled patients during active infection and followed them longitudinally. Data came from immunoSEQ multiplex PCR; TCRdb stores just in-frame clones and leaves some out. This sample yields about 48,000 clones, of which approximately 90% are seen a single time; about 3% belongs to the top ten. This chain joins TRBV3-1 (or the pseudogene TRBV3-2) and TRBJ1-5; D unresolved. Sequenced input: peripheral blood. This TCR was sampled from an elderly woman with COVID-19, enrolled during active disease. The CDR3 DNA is TGTGCCAGCAGCCCTGAGGGCATCAATCAGCCCCAGCATTTT. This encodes CASSPEGINQPQHF.